This T cell receptor (beta chain) was sequenced in a study of blood T cell repertoires in COVID-19. Study-wide context: Acute and convalescent COVID-19 samples came from the United States, Italy and Spain.

In the original workflow: Reference gene primer amplification gave nucleated cell count estimates. Sequenced by immunoSEQ multiplex PCR; TCRdb stores in-frame clones only, minus some. V, J and clone size are taken as reported in that table, and D and trimming were inferred from the DNA itself. The sample holds approximately 100,000 clones, over 75% seen once. Germline V gives CDR1 MNHEY, CDR2 SVGAGI. The CDR3 length is 13 residues. Trimming took off 2 bases at V and 2 bases at J, with 7 bases between the two ends. Material: peripheral blood. The J gene is TRBJ2-7, the V gene TRBV6-5; D gene uncertain. This TCR derives from a human donor in a cohort sampled during active COVID-19. The CDR3 region is CASSYGRTYEQYF. CDR3 nucleotide sequence: TGTGCCAGCAGTTACGGCCGAACCTACGAGCAGTACTTC.